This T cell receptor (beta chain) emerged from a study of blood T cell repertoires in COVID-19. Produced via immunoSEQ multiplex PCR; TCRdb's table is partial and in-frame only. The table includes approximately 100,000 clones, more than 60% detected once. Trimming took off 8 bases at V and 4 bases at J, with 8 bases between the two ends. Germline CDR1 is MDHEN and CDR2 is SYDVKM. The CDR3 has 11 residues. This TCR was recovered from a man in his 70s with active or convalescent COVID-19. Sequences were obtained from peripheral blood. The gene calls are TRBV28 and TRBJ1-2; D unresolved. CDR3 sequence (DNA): TGTGCCAGCCGCAGTCCCTATGGCTACACCTTC. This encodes CASRSPYGYTF.